This entry is about one T cell receptor beta chain. Trimming left V 6 bases short and J 4 bases short, with 11 bases between. The germline V gene has CDR1 SQVTM and CDR2 ANQGSEA. The CDR3 length is 12 residues. Primed by a sample-barcoded 5' primer and a J-beta primer mix, a second PCR proceeded for roughly 6 to 12 cycles. A single record per CDR3 protein comes from TCRdb applying MiXCR to the 5' RACE reads. The sample lists approximately 350,000 distinct CDR3 sequences, more than 45% seen once, with around 50% in the top ten. This sample is part of a study of blood T cells in healthy people across ages.

The chain employs TRBV29-1 and TRBJ2-3; D perhaps matches TRBD2 (5 bases). Sample: blood. The TCR comes from a man aged 55-75 years in good health. DNA of the CDR3: TGCAGCGTGAGGGTACCCCCAGATACGCAGTATTTT. This sequence encodes CSVRVPPDTQYF.